This T cell receptor beta chain emerged from a study of T-cell memory formation after mild COVID-19. As regards this clonotype: Its cognate antigen is unknown.

Germline assignment: CDR1 DFQATT and CDR2 SNEGSKA (reference sequence). The V and J ends lost 0 bases and 7 bases respectively, with 13 bases between them. The CDR3 runs to 14 residues. TCRdb independently ran MiXCR on the 5' RACE reads; one entry per CDR3 protein. In the table there are 550,000 to 650,000 distinct CDR3 sequences, 15% to 20% of which are singletons. Study-wide results and caveats: Mostly located in CM and EM were contracting CD4+ clones, with contracting CD8+ clones located in EMRA. Researchers found some responding clones in pre-infection memory, a sign that cross-reactive memory joined.

The source of this sequence is an adult woman who had mild COVID-19 (a few samples of this study predate the infection). Cell type and time point are not known. The chain carries TRBV20-1 and TRBJ1-5; perhaps TRBD1 as D (5 bases). Sequencing was carried out using PBMCs or a T cell subset sorted from them (not recorded which). DNA for the CDR3: TGCAGTGCTAGAGATCGGGGGTCGGGCCAGCCCCAGCATTTT. Its translation is CSARDRGSGQPQHF.